These T cell receptor beta chains were read from a single sample in a study of CD8 T cells in Susac syndrome. TCRdb processed the immunoSEQ multiplex PCR reads anew with MiXCR; each CDR3 protein has one entry. The sample includes approximately 190,000 distinct CDR3 sequences, roughly 94% of them seen just once. The sample comprised CD8+ T cells from PBMCs. These receptors came from a human donor with Susac syndrome. The CDR3 runs from the conserved cysteine through the conserved F or W. D genes are given only for firm matches.

V: TRBV29-1
J: TRBJ1-1
D: TRBD1
CDR3: CSENRGVAEAFF
DNA: TGCAGCGAAAACAGGGGTGTCGCTGAAGCTTTCTTT

V: TRBV5-4
J: TRBJ1-1
D: NA
CDR3: CASSLVGEGKAFF
DNA: TGTGCCAGCAGCTTGGTAGGGGAGGGGAAAGCTTTCTTT

V: TRBV12-3/TRBV12-4
J: TRBJ1-5
D: TRBD1
CDR3: CASSLTGARGPQHF
DNA: TGTGCCAGCAGTCTAACAGGGGCGCGGGGGCCCCAGCATTTT

V: TRBV30
J: TRBJ1-2
D: NA
CDR3: CAWSEATAPNYGYTF
DNA: TGTGCCTGGAGTGAGGCTACCGCTCCTAACTATGGCTACACCTTC

V: TRBV11-2
J: TRBJ2-3
D: NA
CDR3: CASSFQLNTQYF
DNA: TGTGCCAGCAGCTTTCAGCTCAACACGCAGTATTTT

V: TRBV9
J: TRBJ2-3
D: NA
CDR3: CASSPRGGDRTDTQYF
DNA: TGTGCCAGCAGCCCTAGAGGCGGGGACCGCACAGATACGCAGTATTTT

V: TRBV27
J: TRBJ2-7
D: NA
CDR3: CASSLNAGAFSYEQYF
DNA: TGTGCCAGCAGTTTGAACGCAGGAGCTTTCTCCTACGAGCAGTACTTC

V: TRBV7-3
J: TRBJ1-2
D: TRBD1
CDR3: CASSPGTGGDYTF
DNA: TGTGCCAGCAGCCCCGGGACAGGGGGCGACTACACCTTC

V: TRBV19
J: TRBJ2-1
D: TRBD2
CDR3: CASKKRSGVYNEQFF
DNA: TGTGCCAGTAAGAAGAGAAGCGGGGTCTACAATGAGCAGTTCTTC

V: TRBV19
J: TRBJ1-4
D: NA
CDR3: CASRREKLFF
DNA: TGTGCCAGTAGGAGAGAAAAACTGTTTTTT

V: TRBV20-1
J: TRBJ2-3
D: NA
CDR3: CSATPPWREGTDTQYF
DNA: TGCAGTGCTACCCCTCCCTGGAGGGAAGGGACAGATACGCAGTATTTT

V: TRBV6-2/TRBV6-3
J: TRBJ2-7
D: TRBD2
CDR3: CASSRTSGTEQYF
DNA: TGTGCCAGCAGTCGGACTAGCGGGACTGAGCAGTACTTC

V: TRBV6-5
J: TRBJ1-4
D: TRBD1
CDR3: CASSQTGSNEKLFF
DNA: TGTGCCAGCAGCCAGACAGGGTCTAATGAAAAACTGTTTTTT

V: TRBV9
J: TRBJ2-2
D: NA
CDR3: CASSVDSGPKGTGELFF
DNA: TGTGCCAGCAGCGTAGATTCCGGGCCGAAAGGGACCGGGGAGCTGTTTTTT

V: TRBV5-4
J: TRBJ2-3
D: TRBD1
CDR3: CASSRDRADTQYF
DNA: TGTGCCAGCAGCCGGGACAGAGCAGATACGCAGTATTTT

V: TRBV12-3/TRBV12-4
J: TRBJ1-1
D: NA
CDR3: CASSPLWSEAFF
DNA: TGTGCCAGCAGTCCTTTGTGGTCTGAAGCTTTCTTT

V: TRBV29-1
J: TRBJ2-1
D: NA
CDR3: CSVAGSLTLMSSYNEQFF
DNA: TGCAGCGTCGCCGGGTCCCTCACTTTAATGAGCTCCTACAATGAGCAGTTCTTC

V: TRBV20-1
J: TRBJ2-2
D: TRBD2
CDR3: CSARGTSGRMHAGELFF
DNA: TGCAGTGCTAGAGGTACTAGCGGGCGAATGCACGCCGGGGAGCTGTTTTTT

V: TRBV12-3/TRBV12-4
J: TRBJ1-1
D: NA
CDR3: CASSLWAYTEAFF
DNA: TGTGCCAGCAGTTTATGGGCTTACACTGAAGCTTTCTTT